This entry is about one T cell receptor beta chain. Sequencing used immunoSEQ multiplex PCR; TCRdb keeps in-frame clones, though not all of them. The sample lists under 300,000 clones, approximately 83% occurring once. These data belong to a study of blood T cell repertoires in COVID-19. Study information: The study drew acute and convalescent COVID-19 samples from the United States, Italy and Spain.

The V and J ends lost 0 bases and 8 bases respectively, with 15 bases between them. CDR3 size: 15 residues. The germline V gene has CDR1 SGDLS and CDR2 YYNGEE. J is TRBJ2-4 and V is TRBV9, with D possibly being TRBD1 (6 bases). This clonotype was sampled from a woman aged 50 to 60 who had recovered from COVID-19. Sequencing was performed on PBMCs or T cells enriched from blood (not recorded which). CDR3 region: CASSVGGGHGDIQYF. Written as DNA, the CDR3 is TGTGCCAGCAGCGTAGGAGGGGGTCACGGGGACATTCAGTACTTC. Full variable domain (outside the CDR3, taken from reference TRBV9 and TRBJ2-4): DSGVTQTPKHLITATGQRVTLRCSPRSGDLSVYWYQQSLDQGLQFLIQYYNGEERAKGNILERFSAQQFPDLHSELNLSSLELGDSALYFCASSVGGGHGDIQYFGAGTRLSVL.